This TCR beta chain emerged from a study of ipilimumab plus nivolumab after autologous stem cell transplantation. With 4 bases removed from V and 5 bases from J, the gap between germline ends came to 15 bases. The CDR3 runs 14 residues. The germline V gene has CDR1 LNHDA and CDR2 SQIVND (reference sequence). Produced via immunoSEQ multiplex PCR; TCRdb's table is partial and in-frame only. The sample holds just over 40,000 clones, more than 85% seen once. This clone appeared a few times. Its antigen is undetermined. The study, taken as a whole, reports: Authors suggest TCR repertoire, Treg phenotype and gut microbiota support further study.

Starting 14 to 28 days after autologous transplant, ipilimumab 1 mg/kg was given. The rearrangement links TRBV19 to TRBJ2-7, with D perhaps TRBD2 (5 bases). The sequenced sample was PBMCs, obtained in a trial of ipilimumab plus nivolumab as post-transplant consolidation. This receptor was taken from a male donor with multiple myeloma. The CDR3 nucleotides are TGTGCCAGTAGTACCCCCGGGATCCATAACGAGCAGTACTTC. Protein product: CASSTPGIHNEQYF.